The 15 T cell receptor beta chains in this list originate from one sample, sequenced in a study of blood T cell repertoires in COVID-19. TCRdb's copy holds only in-frame clones and misses some; the assay was immunoSEQ multiplex PCR. This sample has over 140,000 clones, with 75% to 80% found just once. The sequenced sample consisted of peripheral blood. The source of these receptors is a woman between 45 and 65 years old with active or convalescent COVID-19.

The V and J genes are TRBV24-1 and TRBJ1-2; the match to TRBD1 covers 10 bases. This CDR3 is 17 amino acids long. Germline values: CDR1 KGHDR, CDR2 SFDVKD. Trimming removed 4 bases from V and 0 bases from J; junction bases left unmatched: 7. CDR3: CATSDPSGTGANYGYTF. The CDR3 DNA reads TGTGCCACCAGTGACCCTTCCGGGACAGGGGCTAACTATGGCTACACCTTC.

The chain is built from TRBV7-2 and TRBJ2-1; D may be TRBD2 (6 bases). V lost 5 bases and J lost 3, with 17 bases in between. This CDR3 spans 16 amino acids. Looked up from germline, CDR1 is SGHTA and CDR2 is FQGNSA. DNA of the CDR3: TGTGCCAGCAGCCGGACCGGAGGGACCCTCTACAATGAGCAGTTCTTC. Protein sequence: CASSRTGGTLYNEQFF.

The V gene is TRBV18, the J gene TRBJ1-3; TRBD1 agrees at 7 bases. The CDR3 contains 16 residues. Looked up from germline, CDR1 is KGHSH and CDR2 is LQKENI. The ends lost 4 bases at V and 0 bases at J; junction bases unmatched: 6. CDR3 coding DNA: TGTGCCAGCTCACTGAGACAGGGCGGCTCTGGAAACACCATATATTTT. Translated, it gives CASSLRQGGSGNTIYF.

The gene calls are TRBV19 and TRBJ1-5; TRBD1 is a possible D gene (6 bases). With 7 bases removed from V and 0 bases from J, the gap between germline ends came to 19 bases. The CDR3 has 17 amino acids. Germline V CDR1 and CDR2: LNHDA, SQIVND (reference sequence). DNA for the CDR3: TGTGCCAGTACCCCTATTGGGACACTCTATAGCAATCAGCCCCAGCATTTT. Protein: CASTPIGTLYSNQPQHF.

V and J are TRBV7-2 and TRBJ1-5, with TRBD1 identical over 7 bases. The CDR3 is 16 residues long. The trim removed 5 bases at V and 5 bases at J, leaving 12 bases unmatched. Germline assignment: CDR1 SGHTA and CDR2 FQGNSA. The CDR3: CASSVEQGWGHQPQHF. The CDR3 DNA is TGTGCCAGCAGCGTCGAACAGGGGTGGGGGCATCAGCCCCAGCATTTT.

The chain has TRBV7-3 and TRBJ2-2; the match to TRBD1 covers 8 bases. J gave up 7 bases and V 1 base, and 11 bases lay outside the gene matches. Germline loops: CDR1 SGHTA, CDR2 FQGTGA. The CDR3 contains 17 residues. The CDR3 DNA reads as TGTGCCAGCAGCTTAAAGAGTCGCAGGGGGCTGGACGGGGAGCTGTTTTTT. Amino acids: CASSLKSRRGLDGELFF.

Only a few counts were recorded for this clone. The rearrangement links TRBV7-3 to TRBJ2-1; 12 bases align to TRBD2. In germline, CDR1 is SGHTA, CDR2 FQGTGA. The V gene end was trimmed by 4 bases and the J gene end by 8 bases; junction bases not matched to a gene: 9. The CDR3 runs 16 residues. In DNA form, the CDR3 reads TGTGCCAGCAGCTCGATCTCTAGCGGGAGGGAGGATGAGCAGTTCTTC. Its translation is CASSSISSGREDEQFF. The full variable domain, in which reference TRBV7-3 and TRBJ2-1 provide the parts outside the CDR3, is GAGVSQTPSNKVTEKGKYVELRCDPISGHTALYWYRQSLGQGPEFLIYFQGTGAADDSGLPNDRFFAVRPEGSVSTLKIQRTERGDSAVYLCASSSISSGREDEQFFGPGTRLTVL.

This chain links TRBV11-2 with TRBJ1-6; 7 nucleotides align to TRBD1. The germline gives CDR1 SGHAT, CDR2 FQNNGV. Germline trimming cut 5 bases from V and 7 bases from J; bases unmatched to any gene: 5. There are 14 residues in the CDR3. The CDR3 DNA is TGTGCCAGCAGCGCCGGGACAGAGAATTCACCCCTCCACTTT. Translating it yields CASSAGTENSPLHF.

The chain carries TRBV9 and TRBJ1-2; TRBD1 matches 11 bases. V lost 0 bases, J lost 4 bases, and 5 bases stayed unmatched. Germline loops: CDR1 SGDLS, CDR2 YYNGEE. The CDR3 length is 16 residues. CDR3 sequence reads: CASSVGTGGLAYGYTF. The CDR3 DNA follows: TGTGCCAGCAGCGTAGGGACAGGGGGCCTAGCCTATGGCTACACCTTC.

V and J are TRBV7-2 and TRBJ2-7, with 7 bases aligning to TRBD1. Germline CDR1 and CDR2: SGHTA and FQGNSA. The CDR3 is 14 amino acids. The V gene end was trimmed by 3 bases and the J gene end by 5 bases; junction bases not matched to a gene: 7. CDR3 in amino acids: CASSFRQGLDEQYF. The CDR3 DNA reads as TGTGCCAGCAGCTTCCGACAGGGTTTGGACGAGCAGTACTTC.

This rearrangement joins TRBV27 to TRBJ2-6; tentative D call: TRBD2 (6 bases). There are 17 residues in the CDR3. V shed 6 bases and J shed 0 bases, with 15 bases lying between them. Germline V lookup: CDR1 MNHEY, CDR2 SMNVEV (reference sequence). DNA for the CDR3: TGTGCCAGCAGCCCCGGTAGCGGCAGCTCTGGGGCCAACGTCCTGACTTTC. Residues: CASSPGSGSSGANVLTF.

This chain uses TRBV7-2 with TRBJ1-2; a weak D match, TRBD1 (6 bases). V lost 4 bases and J lost 0, with 12 bases in between. Per the germline V gene, CDR1 is SGHTA and CDR2 is FQGNSA. CDR3 length equals 15 residues. The DNA of the CDR3 is TGTGCCAGCAGCTGGGAGGGGGACCCTAACTATGGCTACACCTTC. It yields the protein CASSWEGDPNYGYTF.

This chain links TRBV5-1 with TRBJ2-5; maybe TRBD1 (6 bases). This CDR3 region has 14 residues. The ends were cut back, 4 bases at V and 5 bases at J, with 15 bases in the middle. CDR1 and CDR2 from the germline V gene are SGHRS and YFSETQ. The CDR3 protein is CASSPGHIGETQYF. CDR3 nucleotides: TGCGCCAGCAGCCCGGGACACATCGGGGAGACCCAGTACTTC.

This chain connects TRBV3-1 (or the pseudogene TRBV3-2) to TRBJ2-1, with TRBD2 matching 15 bases. This CDR3 spans 18 amino acids. Unmatched junction bases numbered 4, after V lost 4 bases and J lost 0 bases. CDR1 is LGHDT and CDR2 is YNNKEL in the germline V gene (reference sequence). The DNA of the CDR3 is TGTGCCAGCAGCCTCACGGGACTAGCGGGGGGCTCCTACAATGAGCAGTTCTTC. Its protein product is CASSLTGLAGGSYNEQFF.

The rearrangement links TRBV19 to TRBJ1-4; possibly TRBD1 for D (5 bases). The CDR3 covers 15 residues. Germline-derived CDR1 and CDR2 are LNHDA and SQIVND (reference sequence). V gave up 8 bases and J gave up 3 bases, with 16 bases separating them. This chain's CDR3 is CASSPGDGANEKLFF. Written as DNA, the CDR3 is TGTGCCAGTTCCCCGGGGGACGGGGCTAATGAAAAACTGTTTTTT.